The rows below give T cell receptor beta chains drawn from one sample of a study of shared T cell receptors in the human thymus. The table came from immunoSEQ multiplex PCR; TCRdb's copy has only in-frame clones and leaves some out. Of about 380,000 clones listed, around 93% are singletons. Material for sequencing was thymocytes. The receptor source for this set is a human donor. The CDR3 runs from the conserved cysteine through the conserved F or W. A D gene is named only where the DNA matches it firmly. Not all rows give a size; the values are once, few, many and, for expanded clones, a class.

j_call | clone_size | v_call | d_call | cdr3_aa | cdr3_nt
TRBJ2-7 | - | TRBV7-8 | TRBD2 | CASSLEASGRAYEQYF | TGTGCCAGCAGCTTAGAAGCTAGCGGGAGGGCCTACGAGCAGTACTTC
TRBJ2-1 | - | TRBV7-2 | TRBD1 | CANPDRGYYNEQFF | TGTGCCAACCCGGACAGGGGGTATTACAATGAGCAGTTCTTC
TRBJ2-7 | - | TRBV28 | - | CASSSPWLLGSYEQYF | TGTGCCAGCAGTTCCCCGTGGCTCCTGGGCTCCTACGAGCAGTACTTC
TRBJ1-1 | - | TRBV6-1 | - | CASGGRGQSRTRAFF | TGTGCCAGTGGGGGACGAGGACAGAGCCGGACTAGAGCTTTCTTT
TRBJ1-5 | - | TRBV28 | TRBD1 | CASSRDRGGNQPQHF | TGTGCCAGCAGCAGGGACAGGGGAGGAAATCAGCCCCAGCATTTT
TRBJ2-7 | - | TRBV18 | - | CASSPSDRSSYEQYF | TGTGCCAGCTCACCGTCTGACAGGAGCTCCTACGAGCAGTACTTC
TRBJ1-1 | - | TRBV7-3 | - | CASSLLEDTEAFF | TGTGCCAGCAGCTTGTTGGAGGACACTGAAGCTTTCTTT
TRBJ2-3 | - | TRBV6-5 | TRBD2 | CASSYSLAGVSDTQYF | TGTGCCAGCAGTTACTCACTAGCGGGAGTCTCAGATACGCAGTATTTT
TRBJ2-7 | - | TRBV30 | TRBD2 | CAWSAGLAGKESYEQYF | TGTGCCTGGAGTGCAGGACTAGCGGGAAAAGAATCCTACGAGCAGTACTTC
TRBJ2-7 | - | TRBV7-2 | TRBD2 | CASSRTSDAYEQYF | TGTGCCAGCAGTAGAACTAGCGACGCCTACGAGCAGTACTTC
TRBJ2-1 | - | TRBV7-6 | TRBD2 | CASSLLGAGGFYNEQFF | TGTGCCAGCAGCTTACTCGGGGCGGGAGGGTTCTACAATGAGCAGTTCTTC
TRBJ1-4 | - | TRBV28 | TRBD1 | CASMSGTATNEKLFF | TGTGCCAGCATGTCAGGGACAGCCACTAATGAAAAACTGTTTTTT
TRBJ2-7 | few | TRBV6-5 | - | CASRSGGFAEQYF | TGTGCCAGCCGGTCGGGCGGGTTCGCCGAGCAGTACTTC
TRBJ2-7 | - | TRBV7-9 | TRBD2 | CASSGSSGSDDVYEQYF | TGTGCCAGCAGCGGCTCCAGCGGGAGTGACGATGTGTACGAGCAGTACTTC
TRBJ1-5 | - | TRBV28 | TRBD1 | CASTNTGDVNQPQHF | TGTGCCAGCACCAATACAGGGGATGTGAATCAGCCCCAGCATTTT
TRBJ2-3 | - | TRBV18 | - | CASSPGGNSRSLTGITDTQYF | TGTGCCAGCTCACCAGGGGGAAACAGTAGGTCCCTGACGGGTATCACAGATACGCAGTATTTT
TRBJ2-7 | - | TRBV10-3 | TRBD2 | CAISVLGGDYKHYEQYF | TGTGCCATCAGTGTTCTGGGCGGGGACTACAAACATTACGAGCAGTACTTC
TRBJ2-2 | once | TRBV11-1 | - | CASSLGRVTGELFF | TGTGCCAGCAGCTTAGGTCGGGTCACCGGGGAGCTGTTTTTT
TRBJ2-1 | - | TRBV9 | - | CASSVGQGANEQFF | TGTGCCAGCAGCGTAGGACAAGGGGCGAATGAGCAGTTCTTC
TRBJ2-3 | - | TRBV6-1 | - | CASGGRKGDTQYF | TGTGCCAGCGGAGGTAGGAAGGGAGATACGCAGTATTTT
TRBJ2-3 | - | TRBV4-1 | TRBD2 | CASSPGTSGGSTDTQYF | TGCGCCAGCAGCCCTGGGACTAGCGGGGGGAGCACAGATACGCAGTATTTT
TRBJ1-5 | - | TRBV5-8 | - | CASRGGVFKQPQHF | TGTGCCAGCAGGGGTGGAGTCTTCAAACAGCCCCAGCATTTT
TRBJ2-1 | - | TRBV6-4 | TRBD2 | CASSDGTSGRTYNEQFF | TGTGCCAGCAGTGACGGGACTAGCGGACGGACCTACAATGAGCAGTTCTTC
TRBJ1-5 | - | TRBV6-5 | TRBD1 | CASSKDRSSNQPQHF | TGTGCCAGCAGCAAGGACAGGTCTAGCAATCAGCCCCAGCATTTT
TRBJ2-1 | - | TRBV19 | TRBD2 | CASSGGVKYNEQFF | TGTGCCAGTAGTGGGGGGGTTAAGTACAATGAGCAGTTCTTC
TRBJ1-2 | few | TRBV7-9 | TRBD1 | CASSPPGQGTGNYGYTF | TGTGCCAGCAGCCCGCCGGGACAGGGGACCGGTAACTATGGCTACACCTTC
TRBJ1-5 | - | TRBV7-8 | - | CASSLIGYSNQPQHF | TGTGCCAGCAGCTTAATTGGCTATAGCAATCAGCCCCAGCATTTT
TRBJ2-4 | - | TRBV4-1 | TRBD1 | CASSQNRDREFLAKNIQYF | TGCGCCAGCAGCCAAAACCGGGACAGGGAGTTCCTAGCCAAAAACATTCAGTACTTC
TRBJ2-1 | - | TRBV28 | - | CASSLVRREATYNEQFF | TGTGCCAGCAGTTTAGTTCGAAGGGAGGCAACCTACAATGAGCAGTTCTTC
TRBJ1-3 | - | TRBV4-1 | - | CASSQDIRQPKGNTIYF | TGCGCCAGCAGCCAAGATATTCGACAGCCAAAGGGAAACACCATATATTTT
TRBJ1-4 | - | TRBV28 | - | CASSPWGGECEKLFF | TGTGCCAGCAGCCCCTGGGGGGGGGAGTGTGAAAAACTGTTTTTT
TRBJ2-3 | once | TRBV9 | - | CASSGTRQRTSQDTQYF | TGTGCCAGCAGCGGTACCCGACAGCGAACGAGTCAAGATACGCAGTATTTT
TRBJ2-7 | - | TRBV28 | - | CASSLSVQSRDTHSYEQYF | TGTGCCAGCAGTTTATCAGTCCAATCCAGGGACACCCACTCCTACGAGCAGTACTTC
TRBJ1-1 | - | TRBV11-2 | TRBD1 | CASSDGQGIRAFF | TGTGCCAGCAGCGACGGACAGGGCATAAGAGCTTTCTTT
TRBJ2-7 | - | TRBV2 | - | CASSEAPPGEQYF | TGTGCCAGCAGTGAAGCCCCTCCAGGCGAGCAGTACTTC
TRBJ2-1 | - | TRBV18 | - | CASSRGSSPYNEQFF | TGTGCCAGCTCACGGGGATCGTCCCCCTACAATGAGCAGTTCTTC
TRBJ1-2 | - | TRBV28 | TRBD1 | CASSFSHRGDYGYTF | TGTGCCAGCAGTTTTTCCCACAGGGGCGACTATGGCTACACCTTC
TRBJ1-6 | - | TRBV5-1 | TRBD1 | CASSTVGRGNSPLHF | TGCGCCAGCAGCACGGTCGGCAGGGGGAATTCACCCCTCCACTTT
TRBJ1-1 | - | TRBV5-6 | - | CASSLSSLVRLNTEAFF | TGTGCCAGCAGCTTGTCCTCGTTGGTCAGACTGAACACTGAAGCTTTCTTT
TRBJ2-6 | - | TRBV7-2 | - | CASSLVQQGVLSGANVLTF | TGTGCCAGCAGCTTAGTACAGCAAGGAGTTCTCTCTGGGGCCAACGTCCTGACTTTC
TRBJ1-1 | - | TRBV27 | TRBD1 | CASSPRQGGLTEAFF | TGTGCCAGCAGTCCCCGACAGGGGGGTCTGACTGAAGCTTTCTTT